The text below deals with one TCR beta chain. V was clipped by 1 base and J by 4 bases; unmatched bases: 6. Germline values: CDR1 LGHNA, CDR2 YNFKEQ. The CDR3 sequence is 16 residues long. Sequencing was performed with immunoSEQ multiplex PCR; in TCRdb, only in-frame clones are kept and a portion is missing. This table has about 87,000 clones, about 85% appearing once. Enrolment of Seattle patients took place during active infection, and they were followed longitudinally. The data were obtained in a study of blood T cell repertoires in COVID-19. The chain links TRBV4-2 to TRBJ2-5; 10 nucleotides match TRBD2. Sequencing was done on a sample of peripheral blood. This TCR came from a woman older than 75 with COVID-19, enrolled during active disease. DNA for the CDR3: TGTGCCAGCAGCCAAGGGGAAGCGGGGGGGAGAGAGACCCAGTACTTC. It codes for CASSQGEAGGRETQYF.